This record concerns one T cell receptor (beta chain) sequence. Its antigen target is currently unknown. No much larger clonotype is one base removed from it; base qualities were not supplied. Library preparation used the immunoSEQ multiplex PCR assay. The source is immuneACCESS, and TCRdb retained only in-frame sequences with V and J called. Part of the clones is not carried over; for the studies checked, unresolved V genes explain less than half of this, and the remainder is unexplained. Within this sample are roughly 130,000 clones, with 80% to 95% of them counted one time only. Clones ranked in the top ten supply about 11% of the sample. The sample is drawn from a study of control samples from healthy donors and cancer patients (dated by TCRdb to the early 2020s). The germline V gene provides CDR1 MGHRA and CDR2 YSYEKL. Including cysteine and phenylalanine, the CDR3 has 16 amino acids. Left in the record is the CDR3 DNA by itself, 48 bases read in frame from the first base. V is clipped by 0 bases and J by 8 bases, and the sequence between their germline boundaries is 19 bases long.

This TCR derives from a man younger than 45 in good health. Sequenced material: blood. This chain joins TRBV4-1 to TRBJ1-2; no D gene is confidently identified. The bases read TGCGCCAGCAGCCAAGATTCATATTCGGCTCTCTACGGCTACACCTTC. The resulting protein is CASSQDSYSALYGYTF.